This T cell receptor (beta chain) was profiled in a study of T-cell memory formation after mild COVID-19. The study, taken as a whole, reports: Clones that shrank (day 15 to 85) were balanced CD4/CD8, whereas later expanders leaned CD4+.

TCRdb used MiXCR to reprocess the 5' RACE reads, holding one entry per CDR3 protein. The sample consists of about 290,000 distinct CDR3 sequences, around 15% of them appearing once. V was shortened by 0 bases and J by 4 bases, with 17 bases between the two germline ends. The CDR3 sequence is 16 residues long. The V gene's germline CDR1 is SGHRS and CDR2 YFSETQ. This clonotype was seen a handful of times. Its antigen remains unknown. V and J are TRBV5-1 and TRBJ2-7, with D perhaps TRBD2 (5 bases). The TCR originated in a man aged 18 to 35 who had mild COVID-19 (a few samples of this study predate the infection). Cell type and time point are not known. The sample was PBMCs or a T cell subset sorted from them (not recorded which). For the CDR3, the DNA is TGCGCCAGCAGCTTGGCCGAAGCGGCAGCAGTTTACGAGCAGTACTTC. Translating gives CASSLAEAAAVYEQYF.